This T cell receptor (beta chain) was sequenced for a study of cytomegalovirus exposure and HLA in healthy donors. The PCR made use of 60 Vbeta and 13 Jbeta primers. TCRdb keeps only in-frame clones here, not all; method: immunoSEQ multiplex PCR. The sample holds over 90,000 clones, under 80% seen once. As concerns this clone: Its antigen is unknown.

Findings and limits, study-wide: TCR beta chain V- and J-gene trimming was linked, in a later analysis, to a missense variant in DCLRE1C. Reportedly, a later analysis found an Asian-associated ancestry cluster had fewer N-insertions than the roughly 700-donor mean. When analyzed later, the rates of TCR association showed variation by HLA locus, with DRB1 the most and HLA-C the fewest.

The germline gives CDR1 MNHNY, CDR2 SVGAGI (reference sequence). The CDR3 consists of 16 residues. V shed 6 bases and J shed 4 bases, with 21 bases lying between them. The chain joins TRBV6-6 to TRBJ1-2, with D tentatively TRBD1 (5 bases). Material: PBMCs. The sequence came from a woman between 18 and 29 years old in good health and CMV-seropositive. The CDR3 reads CASSPRTGSRLYGYTF. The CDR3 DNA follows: TGTGCCAGCAGCCCACGCACAGGATCCCGACTCTATGGCTACACCTTC.